This TCR beta chain is from a study of T cell responses to AZD1222 COVID-19 vaccine. In regard to this clone: Its target is unknown.

Study findings and constraints: Among the donors, most were white British and more were female, and clonal diversity was possibly underestimated. Spike-specific TCR breadth and depth were elevated following two AZD1222 doses. At study baseline, merely several AZD1222 recipients were seropositive.

The method was immunoSEQ multiplex PCR; TCRdb's version includes in-frame clones alone and lacks a portion of them. Here the sample spans roughly 90,000 clones, approximately 83% being singletons. Sequences were derived from peripheral blood, sampled on day 0 of AZD1222 vaccination. The clonotype was recovered from an adult in good health.

CDR3 coding DNA: TGTGCCAGTAGTATAGATGGCGATCTGGCTAATGAAAAACTGTTTTTT. Translating gives CASSIDGDLANEKLFF. The chain is built from TRBV19 and TRBJ1-4; D call uncertain. Trimming stripped 0 bases from V and 3 bases from J, with 11 bases between. Germline assignment: CDR1 LNHDA and CDR2 SQIVND (reference sequence). CDR3 length equals 16 residues.